A selection of T cell receptor beta chains follows, all from one sample in a study of neurological immune-mediated disorders. In TCRdb, the 5' RACE reads were re-called with MiXCR into one record per CDR3 protein. Among 20,000 to 25,000 distinct CDR3 sequences, roughly a sixth were seen once, and the ten largest hold 7% to 9%. Sequenced input: CD8+ T cells from blood. The receptor source for this set is a woman younger than 30 with multiple sclerosis. The CDR3 runs from the conserved cysteine through the conserved F or W. A D gene is named only where the DNA matches it firmly. Clone size is stated in some rows and not others, as once, few, many or a class when expanded.

v_gene: TRBV29-1; d_gene: .; j_gene: TRBJ2-1; abundance: many; CDR3nt: TGCAGCGTAAGGGGAGGTCACTGGGAATCCAATGAGCAGTTCTTC; CDR3aa: CSVRGGHWESNEQFF
v_gene: TRBV18; d_gene: .; j_gene: TRBJ1-1; abundance: many; CDR3nt: TGTGCCAGCTCACCGTACTGGGGGGCGGGGATGAACACTGAAGCTTTCTTT; CDR3aa: CASSPYWGAGMNTEAFF
v_gene: TRBV19; d_gene: TRBD1; j_gene: TRBJ1-2; abundance: many; CDR3nt: TGTGCCAGTGGGGACAGTTGGGACTATGGCTACACCTTC; CDR3aa: CASGDSWDYGYTF
v_gene: TRBV6-5; d_gene: TRBD2; j_gene: TRBJ2-2; abundance: many; CDR3nt: TGTGCCAGCAGTTCCCTGACTAGCGGGGGGGCGAGGACCGGGGAGCTGTTTTTT; CDR3aa: CASSSLTSGGARTGELFF
v_gene: TRBV12-3/TRBV12-4; d_gene: TRBD2; j_gene: TRBJ2-1; abundance: many; CDR3nt: TGTGCCAGCAGTTGGGAAGCGGGGGGGAATGAGCAGTTCTTC; CDR3aa: CASSWEAGGNEQFF
v_gene: TRBV18; d_gene: .; j_gene: TRBJ1-2; abundance: many; CDR3nt: TGTGCCAGCTCACCAGAGAGGGCTAACTATGGCTACACCTTC; CDR3aa: CASSPERANYGYTF
v_gene: TRBV5-5; d_gene: .; j_gene: TRBJ1-1; abundance: many; CDR3nt: TGTGCCAGCAGCTTGAACCAGGGGAGAACTGAAGCTTTCTTT; CDR3aa: CASSLNQGRTEAFF
v_gene: TRBV12-3/TRBV12-4; d_gene: .; j_gene: TRBJ2-3; abundance: .; CDR3nt: TGTGCCAGCAGTTTTGTTTTGCTCACAGATACGCAGTATTTT; CDR3aa: CASSFVLLTDTQYF
v_gene: TRBV11-3; d_gene: TRBD2; j_gene: TRBJ2-4; abundance: many; CDR3nt: TGTGCCAGCTCTGAGCGGGGCAAAAACATTCAGTACTTC; CDR3aa: CASSERGKNIQYF
v_gene: TRBV6-5; d_gene: .; j_gene: TRBJ2-1; abundance: many; CDR3nt: TGTGCCAGCAGTGACTCGACGAGCGGTTCCTACAATGAGCAGTTCTTC; CDR3aa: CASSDSTSGSYNEQFF
v_gene: TRBV5-5; d_gene: .; j_gene: TRBJ2-4; abundance: many; CDR3nt: TGTGCCAGCGGGTATAATCTGAACATTCAGTACTTC; CDR3aa: CASGYNLNIQYF
v_gene: TRBV5-6; d_gene: .; j_gene: TRBJ2-6; abundance: .; CDR3nt: TGTGCCAGCAGCCAAGGTTACTCTGGGGCCAACGTCCTGACTTTC; CDR3aa: CASSQGYSGANVLTF
v_gene: TRBV29-1; d_gene: TRBD2; j_gene: TRBJ2-1; abundance: .; CDR3nt: TGCAGCGTTGGGCGCCGTCTAGCGGGAGCCAATGAGCAGTTCTTC; CDR3aa: CSVGRRLAGANEQFF
v_gene: TRBV6-4; d_gene: .; j_gene: TRBJ1-1; abundance: medium-sized; CDR3nt: TGTGCCAGCAGTGAGGTGGGGGGTGGGCCCACTGAAGCTTTCTTT; CDR3aa: CASSEVGGGPTEAFF
v_gene: TRBV5-1; d_gene: TRBD1; j_gene: TRBJ2-2; abundance: many; CDR3nt: TGCGCCAGCAGCTTGACCCGGACAGGGACACCGGAGGAGCTGTTTTTT; CDR3aa: CASSLTRTGTPEELFF
v_gene: TRBV7-9; d_gene: TRBD2; j_gene: TRBJ2-5; abundance: medium-sized; CDR3nt: TGTGCCAGCAGCCCCTTTGTGGGAGGGCCAGAGACCCAGTACTTC; CDR3aa: CASSPFVGGPETQYF
v_gene: TRBV7-8; d_gene: TRBD1; j_gene: TRBJ1-2; abundance: many; CDR3nt: TGTGCCAGCAGGGGGGACAGAGACTCCGCTAACTATGGCTACACCTTC; CDR3aa: CASRGDRDSANYGYTF
v_gene: TRBV29-1; d_gene: TRBD2; j_gene: TRBJ2-3; abundance: many; CDR3nt: TGCAGCTCCCGACCGGGACTAGGGGCAGATACGCAGTATTTT; CDR3aa: CSSRPGLGADTQYF
v_gene: TRBV6-5; d_gene: .; j_gene: TRBJ1-2; abundance: many; CDR3nt: TGTGCCAGCAGTTTCAACGGACCGAACTATGGCTACACCTTC; CDR3aa: CASSFNGPNYGYTF
v_gene: TRBV29-1; d_gene: TRBD1; j_gene: TRBJ2-1; abundance: medium-sized; CDR3nt: TGCAGCGCGGACAGGGGGCTATACAATGAGCAGTTCTTC; CDR3aa: CSADRGLYNEQFF
v_gene: TRBV7-3; d_gene: TRBD2; j_gene: TRBJ2-2; abundance: many; CDR3nt: TGTGCCAGCACTAGCGGGGGGGCCGGCGGGGAGCTGTTTTTT; CDR3aa: CASTSGGAGGELFF
v_gene: TRBV3-1; d_gene: .; j_gene: TRBJ2-1; abundance: .; CDR3nt: TGTGCCAGCAGCCAAGGCGCCATGATCCATGAGCAGTTCTTC; CDR3aa: CASSQGAMIHEQFF
v_gene: TRBV25-1; d_gene: .; j_gene: TRBJ2-3; abundance: many; CDR3nt: TGTGCCAGCAGTCCTGTCCTGGGGGCAGATACGCAGTATTTT; CDR3aa: CASSPVLGADTQYF
v_gene: TRBV11-2; d_gene: TRBD1; j_gene: TRBJ1-2; abundance: many; CDR3nt: TGTGCCAGCAGCGCCGGGAGGACAGGCTATGGCTACACCTTC; CDR3aa: CASSAGRTGYGYTF
v_gene: TRBV6-5; d_gene: .; j_gene: TRBJ1-1; abundance: many; CDR3nt: TGTGCCAGCAGTTACTTCGGAGAGATGAACACTGAAGCTTTCTTT; CDR3aa: CASSYFGEMNTEAFF
v_gene: TRBV5-1; d_gene: TRBD1; j_gene: TRBJ1-1; abundance: .; CDR3nt: TGCGCCAGCAGCATAGGGACAGGGGAGAAGGCTTTCTTT; CDR3aa: CASSIGTGEKAFF
v_gene: TRBV9; d_gene: .; j_gene: TRBJ2-3; abundance: many; CDR3nt: TGTGCCAGCAGTGAGGGGGGCTTCGCAGATACGCAGTATTTT; CDR3aa: CASSEGGFADTQYF
v_gene: TRBV27; d_gene: TRBD1; j_gene: TRBJ2-7; abundance: many; CDR3nt: TGTGCCAGCAGCCTTGACAGGGGGCGCCCATACGAGCAGTACTTC; CDR3aa: CASSLDRGRPYEQYF
v_gene: TRBV27; d_gene: TRBD2; j_gene: TRBJ2-7; abundance: .; CDR3nt: TGTGCCAGCAGTTTAAACCTAGCGGGGACCTACGAGCAGTACTTC; CDR3aa: CASSLNLAGTYEQYF